Included here is one TCR beta chain sequence, with context. The source of the sample is a study of T cell responses to AZD1222 COVID-19 vaccine. CDR3 length equals 15 residues. The J segment lost 3 bases and the V segment lost 2 bases, leaving 5 bases of the junction unmatched. CDR1 SEHNR and CDR2 FQNEAQ come from the germline V gene (reference sequence). Clones were read by immunoSEQ multiplex PCR, and TCRdb kept only the in-frame ones, dropping some. The table has fewer than 200,000 clones, 87% seen once. This rearrangement joins TRBV7-9 to TRBJ2-5; 8 nucleotides agree with TRBD2. The sequence was obtained from an adult who received the AZD1222 COVID-19 vaccine. The sample was peripheral blood, taken 28 days after the second AZD1222 dose. This chain's CDR3 is CASSLRAGGKETQYF. DNA of the CDR3: TGTGCCAGCAGCTTAAGGGCGGGGGGAAAAGAGACCCAGTACTTC.